These 32 T cell receptor beta chains originate from one sample sequenced in a study of T-cell memory formation after mild COVID-19. TCRdb reanalysed the 5' RACE reads using MiXCR and keeps one entry per CDR3 protein. The top ten clones hold roughly 5.3% of a sample with 100,000 to 150,000 distinct CDR3 sequences, 17% of them seen once. Sequencing input: PBMCs or a T cell subset sorted from them (not recorded which). The receptor source for this set is a young man who had mild COVID-19 (a few samples of this study predate the infection). Cell type and time point are not known.

CDR3 coding DNA: TGTGCCAGCAGCTTAGTTCTGGGTCTGAACACCGGGGAGCTGTTTTTT. This encodes CASSLVLGLNTGELFF. The chain recombines TRBV7-2 with TRBJ2-2; D remains ambiguous. CDR3 size: 16 residues. CDR1 SGHTA and CDR2 FQGNSA come from the germline V gene. Trimming took off 1 base at V and 1 base at J, with 10 bases between the two ends.

The chain employs TRBV11-2 and TRBJ2-5; a weak D match, TRBD2 (6 bases). From germline, CDR1 is SGHAT and CDR2 FQNNGV. Trimming took 6 bases from V and 4 from J, leaving 24 bases between them. The CDR3 sequence is 17 residues long. The CDR3: CASRRLRDSQIPETQYF. In nucleotides, the CDR3 is TGTGCCAGCAGACGACTCCGGGACTCCCAGATCCCAGAGACCCAGTACTTC.

Ten or more counts support this clonotype. The CDR3 bases are TGTGCCAGCAGGACGGCCCGTGGAGGCACGCAGTATTTT. It encodes CASRTARGGTQYF. The V gene is TRBV7-2, the J gene TRBJ2-3; a possible D gene is TRBD2 (5 bases). V lost 6 bases and J 9 bases, leaving 16 bases between the germline ends. The CDR3 runs 13 residues. From germline, CDR1 is SGHTA and CDR2 FQGNSA. The entire variable domain, with the rest obtained from reference TRBV7-2 and TRBJ2-3, is as follows: GAGVSQSPSNKVTEKGKDVELRCDPISGHTALYWYRQSLGQGLEFLIYFQGNSAPDKSGLPSDRFSAERTGGSVSTLTIQRTQQEDSAVYLCASRTARGGTQYFGPGTRLTVL.

The V gene is TRBV6-6, the J gene TRBJ1-5; 11 bases map to TRBD1. The CDR3 totals 18 residues. V gave up 2 bases and J gave up 0 bases; unmatched junction bases: 6. CDR1 MNHNY and CDR2 SVGAGI come from the germline V gene (reference sequence). This CDR3 is CASSYPRDRGYSNQPQHF. CDR3 bases: TGTGCCAGCAGTTACCCCCGGGACAGGGGGTATAGCAATCAGCCCCAGCATTTT.

In nucleotides, the CDR3 is TGCGCCAGCAGCTTGGACGGGGGGTTCACCGGGGAGCTGTTTTTT. Translation gives CASSLDGGFTGELFF. The chain recombines TRBV5-1 with TRBJ2-2; 7 nucleotides agree with TRBD2. This CDR3 has 15 residues. Looked up from germline, CDR1 is SGHRS and CDR2 is YFSETQ. V gave up 0 bases and J gave up 4 bases; unmatched junction bases: 3. Full variable domain (rest looked up from reference TRBV5-1 and TRBJ2-2): KAGVTQTPRYLIKTRGQQVTLSCSPISGHRSVSWYQQTPGQGLQFLFEYFSETQRNKGNFPGRFSGRQFSNSRSEMNVSTLELGDSALYLCASSLDGGFTGELFFGEGSRLTVL.

This clonotype was counted only a few times. V usage is TRBV4-3 and J usage is TRBJ2-5; D is undetermined. This CDR3 has 13 residues. The germline V and J ends were trimmed by 1 base and 2 bases, with 5 bases remaining between them. Germline CDR1 reads LGHNA; CDR2 reads YSLEER. CDR3 sequence (DNA): TGCGCCAGCAGCCAAGTGGCACAAGAGACCCAGTACTTC. Its translation is CASSQVAQETQYF.

The chain employs TRBV4-1 and TRBJ2-7; 14 bases are shared with TRBD2. The CDR3 is 16 residues long. Germline-derived CDR1 and CDR2 are MGHRA and YSYEKL. V trimming: 4 bases; J trimming: 4 bases; junction bases outside the gene matches: 6. The CDR3 nucleotides are TGCGCCAGCAGCCCGACTAGCGGGGGGGCCTCATACGAGCAGTACTTC. It is translated as CASSPTSGGASYEQYF.

This clonotype showed up just once. CDR3 nucleotide sequence: TGTGCCAGCAGTTACTCCCAGTCGAGGGTGGGTCAGCCCCAGCATTTT. It is translated as CASSYSQSRVGQPQHF. The chain joins TRBV6-6 to TRBJ1-5; D unclear. CDR1 and CDR2 from the germline V gene are MNHNY and SVGAGI (reference sequence). The CDR3 is 16 amino acids. Trimming cost V 0 bases and J 6 bases, with 15 bases left between them.

About this clonotype itself: Possible read error: a much larger clone is one base away. The chain uses TRBV4-1 and TRBJ2-3; maybe TRBD2 (7 bases). Germline CDR1 is MGHRA and CDR2 is YSYEKL. The CDR3 runs to 13 residues. CDR3: CATRGLSTYTQYF. CDR3 bases: TGCGCCACCAGGGGACTATCCACATATACGCAGTATTTT.

The chain joins TRBV6-6 to TRBJ1-2, with D uncertain. Deletions cut 0 bases from V and 0 bases from J, with 8 bases between. CDR1 and CDR2 from the germline V gene are MNHNY and SVGAGI (reference sequence). This CDR3 is 15 amino acids long. CDR3: CASSYSVGSNYGYTF. Here the CDR3 DNA reads TGTGCCAGCAGTTACTCGGTCGGGTCTAACTATGGCTACACCTTC.

The chain combines TRBV11-2 with TRBJ2-5; D tentatively reads TRBD1 or TRBD2 (5 bases each). The V gene's germline CDR1 is SGHAT and CDR2 FQNNGV. Trimming left V 5 bases short and J 5 bases short, with 12 bases between. CDR3 size: 13 residues. For the CDR3, the DNA is TGTGCCAGCAGCCGAGGGGCTAGGGAGACCCAGTACTTC. Protein sequence: CASSRGARETQYF.

The gene calls are TRBV12-3 or TRBV12-4 and TRBJ2-1; tentatively, D is TRBD1 (6 bases). The length of the CDR3 is 14 residues. Between the trimmed V and J ends, which lost 6 bases and 8 bases, there was a span of 17 bases. The CDR3 sequence: CASSQGFAMDEQFF. CDR3 in DNA: TGTGCCAGCAGCCAGGGGTTCGCTATGGATGAGCAGTTCTTC.

The rearrangement uses TRBV20-1 and TRBJ1-1; TRBD1 might be the D (5 bases). The V and J ends lost 1 base and 4 bases respectively, with 13 bases between them. Germline CDR1 DFQATT, CDR2 SNEGSKA (reference sequence). The CDR3 covers 14 residues. In nucleotides, the CDR3 is TGCAGTGCTAGAGCCCCGGCGAGGGGCACTGAAGCTTTCTTT. This gives the protein CSARAPARGTEAFF.

This clonotype occurred many times. The rearrangement joins TRBV12-3 or TRBV12-4 to TRBJ1-6; 9 nucleotides line up with TRBD1. This CDR3 region has 13 residues. After removal of 10 bases from V and 10 bases from J, the junction contained 8 bases not matched to a gene. The CDR3 protein is CATGKQGASPLHF. CDR3 nucleotide sequence: TGTGCCACCGGGAAACAGGGGGCCTCACCCCTCCACTTT.

This rearrangement joins TRBV6-5 to TRBJ2-3, with D tentatively TRBD1 (6 bases). In germline, CDR1 is MNHEY, CDR2 SVGAGI. The CDR3 spans 16 residues. V dropped 5 bases and J dropped 0 bases, with 15 bases sitting between them. The CDR3 loop reads CASSPSGGQSTDTQYF. The CDR3 nucleotides read TGTGCCAGCAGTCCTAGTGGGGGACAAAGCACAGATACGCAGTATTTT.

This clonotype has only one observation. The rearrangement joins TRBV7-8 to TRBJ1-2, with unresolved D. Germline V gene lookup returns CDR1 SGHVS and CDR2 FQNEAQ. The V end lost 3 bases, the J end lost 8 bases, and 16 bases lay between the germline ends. The CDR3 runs to 14 residues. The CDR3, as DNA: TGTGCCAGCAGCTTGGGTCTTCGTCGGAGGGGCTACACCTTC. The encoded protein is CASSLGLRRRGYTF.

V usage is TRBV10-1 and J usage is TRBJ1-1; no firm D call. V dropped 7 bases and J dropped 1 base, with 10 bases sitting between them. The CDR3 sequence is 13 residues long. Germline lookup yields CDR1 WNHNN and CDR2 SYGVQD (reference sequence). Here the CDR3 DNA reads TGCGCCAGCACCCCCGACGGGAACACTGAAGCTTTCTTT. Its protein product is CASTPDGNTEAFF.

J is TRBJ1-6 and V is TRBV5-1; D uncertain. Germline values: CDR1 SGHRS, CDR2 YFSETQ. Trimming shortened V by 0 bases and J by 7 bases, and 11 bases separated the two germline ends. The CDR3 length is 15 residues. This chain's CDR3 is CASSLGPGSNSPLHF. For the CDR3, the DNA is TGCGCCAGCAGCTTGGGTCCGGGATCGAATTCACCCCTCCACTTT.

The rearrangement joins TRBV4-2 to TRBJ2-7, with 7 bases that match TRBD1. Looked up from germline, CDR1 is LGHNA and CDR2 is YNFKEQ. V shed 0 bases, J shed 2 bases, and the junction held 4 bases outside the gene matches. The CDR3 has 15 residues. This chain's CDR3 is CASSQDSGGTYEQYF. The CDR3 bases are TGTGCCAGCAGCCAAGACTCAGGGGGTACCTACGAGCAGTACTTC.

This clonotype was seen more than once but under ten times. The chain has TRBV12-3 or TRBV12-4 and TRBJ2-2; the match to TRBD2 covers 13 bases. The CDR3 has 16 amino acids. With V trimmed by 7 bases and J by 6 bases, 8 bases remained unmatched. The CDR3 protein is CASTALAGGSAGELFF. As DNA, the CDR3 is TGTGCCAGCACCGCACTAGCGGGGGGGTCGGCCGGGGAGCTGTTTTTT.

The chain couples TRBV5-1 to TRBJ1-1; D is perhaps TRBD1 (6 bases). The germline V gene has CDR1 SGHRS and CDR2 YFSETQ. The CDR3 has 13 amino acids. For the CDR3, the DNA is TGCGCAGGGCGCCGGGGGGCCGGCACTGAAGCTTTCTTT. Translating it yields CAGRRGAGTEAFF. Drawing the rest from reference TRBV5-1 and TRBJ1-1, the complete variable domain is KAGVTQTPRYLIKTRGQQVTLSCSPISGHRSVSWYQQTPGQGLQFLFEYFSETQRNKGNFPGRFSGRQFSNSRSEMNVSTLELGDSALYLCAGRRGAGTEAFFGQGTRLTVV.

This clonotype was detected only a few times. The rearrangement joins TRBV2 to TRBJ1-5; 9 nucleotides match TRBD1. The CDR3 extends over 15 amino acids. Germline CDR1 SNHLY, CDR2 FYNNEI. The V segment lost 4 bases and the J segment 7 bases; nucleotides outside the gene matches: 8. The CDR3: CASSAIGQGRQPQHF. In nucleotides, the CDR3 is TGTGCCAGCAGTGCCATAGGACAGGGGCGGCAGCCCCAGCATTTT.

There are many counts of this clonotype. This sequence joins TRBV6-5 and TRBJ2-7, with a possible D match to TRBD2 (6 bases). The CDR3 is made up of 11 amino acids. Germline V gene sequence: CDR1 MNHEY, CDR2 SVGAGI. Trimming took 8 bases from V and 4 from J, leaving 9 bases between them. CDR3 in amino acids: CASGGTYEQYV. In DNA form, the CDR3 reads TGTGCCAGCGGGGGGACTTACGAGCAGTACGTC.

V and J are TRBV19 and TRBJ2-5; D may be TRBD1 or TRBD2 (6 bases each). The V end lost 1 base, the J end lost 7 bases, and 13 bases lay between the germline ends. The CDR3 loop spans 14 amino acids. Germline V gene sequence: CDR1 LNHDA, CDR2 SQIVND (reference sequence). The CDR3 DNA follows: TGTGCCAGTAGTATAGCAGGGGCCGGGGGGACCCAGTACTTC. This gives the protein CASSIAGAGGTQYF.

The table lists this clonotype with a few counts. The V gene is TRBV6-2 or TRBV6-3, the J gene TRBJ2-7, with TRBD1 as a possible D gene (6 bases). V shed 5 bases and J shed 2 bases, with 10 bases lying between them. CDR3 size: 13 residues. The germline V gene encodes CDR1 MNHEY and CDR2 SVGEGT. The CDR3 coding sequence is TGTGCCAGCAGTACCGGGACAACCTACGAGCAGTACGTC. Translating it yields CASSTGTTYEQYV.

In this sample, this clonotype turned up a few times. The J gene is TRBJ1-6, the V gene TRBV4-3, with TRBD1 as a possible D gene (5 bases). The CDR3 length is 21 residues. Germline CDR1 and CDR2: LGHNA and YSLEER. V was trimmed by 1 base and J by 0 bases, leaving 22 bases between them. CDR3 DNA sequence: TGCGCCAGCAGCCAAGGCCCAGGAGGGACCGCGGATAGCTCCTATAATTCACCCCTCCACTTT. It encodes CASSQGPGGTADSSYNSPLHF.

In this sample, this clonotype turned up a few times. The J gene is TRBJ2-4, the V gene TRBV12-3 or TRBV12-4; D may be TRBD2 (5 bases). The CDR3 length is 13 residues. The V and J ends lost 4 bases and 9 bases respectively, with 13 bases between them. The CDR3, as DNA: TGTGCCAGCAGTTCAAACACGGGGAGCATTCAGTACTTC. Translated, it gives CASSSNTGSIQYF.

The chain has TRBV7-9 and TRBJ2-3; 7 bases are shared with TRBD2. Per the germline V gene, CDR1 is SEHNR and CDR2 is FQNEAQ (reference sequence). V lost 4 bases, J lost 7 bases, and 23 bases stayed unmatched. The CDR3 runs 19 residues. The CDR3 loop is CASSSLVGGGGTQMHTQYF. The CDR3 DNA follows: TGTGCCAGCAGCTCCCTCGTCGGTGGCGGGGGTACCCAAATGCATACGCAGTATTTT. The complete variable domain, with remaining parts taken from reference TRBV7-9 and TRBJ2-3, reads DTGVSQNPRHKITKRGQNVTFRCDPISEHNRLYWYRQTLGQGPEFLTYFQNEAQLEKSRLLSDRFSAERPKGSFSTLEIQRTEQGDSAMYLCASSSLVGGGGTQMHTQYFGPGTRLTVL.

This clonotype was detected only a few times. This chain links TRBV2 with TRBJ1-1; D remains unclear. The CDR3 length is 14 residues. The germline CDR1 and CDR2 sequences are SNHLY and FYNNEI. The ends were cut back, 6 bases at V and 4 bases at J, with 15 bases in the middle. DNA for the CDR3: TGTGCCAGCAGGCCACGGAGCATTGGCACTGAAGCTTTCTTT. Translation gives CASRPRSIGTEAFF.

This clonotype came up many times. The V and J genes are TRBV20-1 and TRBJ2-7, with unresolved D. Trimming stripped 6 bases from V and 3 bases from J, with 18 bases between. The CDR3 length is 14 residues. Germline V gene lookup returns CDR1 DFQATT and CDR2 SNEGSKA (reference sequence). The CDR3 DNA reads TGCAGTGCGATCCGCCCGGCCACAGACTACGAGCAGTACTTC. Protein sequence: CSAIRPATDYEQYF.

This clonotype was found a few times. The J gene is TRBJ2-1, the V gene TRBV4-3; 10 bases map to TRBD2. There are 15 residues in the CDR3. Trimming removed 4 bases from V and 4 bases from J; junction bases left unmatched: 4. Germline V gene sequence: CDR1 LGHNA, CDR2 YSLEER. CDR3 amino acids: CASSPRLAGYNEQFF. CDR3 in DNA: TGCGCCAGCAGCCCGAGACTAGCGGGTTACAATGAGCAGTTCTTC.

This clonotype was observed a few times. This chain uses TRBV5-1 with TRBJ2-7; weak D call: TRBD2 (7 bases). Trimming stripped 4 bases from V and 3 bases from J, with 14 bases between. The germline V gene has CDR1 SGHRS and CDR2 YFSETQ. CDR3 size: 14 residues. This chain's CDR3 is CASSPLGGHYEQYV. In DNA form, the CDR3 reads TGCGCCAGCAGCCCGCTGGGGGGGCACTACGAGCAGTACGTC.